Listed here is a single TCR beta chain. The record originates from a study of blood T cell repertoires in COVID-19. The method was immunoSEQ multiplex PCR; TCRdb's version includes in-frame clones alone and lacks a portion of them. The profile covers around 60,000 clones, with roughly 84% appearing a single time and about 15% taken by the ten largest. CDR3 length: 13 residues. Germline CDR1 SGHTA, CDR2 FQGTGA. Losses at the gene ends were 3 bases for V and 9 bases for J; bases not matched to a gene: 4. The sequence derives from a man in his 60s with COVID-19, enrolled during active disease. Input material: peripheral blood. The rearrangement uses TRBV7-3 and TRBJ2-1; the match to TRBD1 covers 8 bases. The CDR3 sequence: CASSFQGAGEQFF. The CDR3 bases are TGTGCCAGCAGCTTCCAGGGGGCAGGTGAGCAGTTCTTC.